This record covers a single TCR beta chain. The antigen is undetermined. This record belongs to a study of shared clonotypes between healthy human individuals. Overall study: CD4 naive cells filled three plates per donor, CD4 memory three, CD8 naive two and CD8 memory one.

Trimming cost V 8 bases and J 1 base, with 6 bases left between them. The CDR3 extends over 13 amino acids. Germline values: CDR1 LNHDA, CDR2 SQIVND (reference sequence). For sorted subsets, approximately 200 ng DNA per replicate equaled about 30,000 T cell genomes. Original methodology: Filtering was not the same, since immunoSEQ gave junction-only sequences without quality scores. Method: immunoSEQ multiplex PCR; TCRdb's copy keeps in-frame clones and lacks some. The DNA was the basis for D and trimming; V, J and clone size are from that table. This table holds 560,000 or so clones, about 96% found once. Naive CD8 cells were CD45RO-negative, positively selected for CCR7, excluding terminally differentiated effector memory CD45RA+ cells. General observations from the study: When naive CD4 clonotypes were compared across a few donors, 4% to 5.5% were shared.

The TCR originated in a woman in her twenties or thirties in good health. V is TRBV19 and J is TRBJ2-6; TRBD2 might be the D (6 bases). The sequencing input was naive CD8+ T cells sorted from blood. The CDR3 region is CASRGSGANVLTF. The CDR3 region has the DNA TGTGCCAGTCGGGGGTCTGGGGCCAACGTCCTGACTTTC.